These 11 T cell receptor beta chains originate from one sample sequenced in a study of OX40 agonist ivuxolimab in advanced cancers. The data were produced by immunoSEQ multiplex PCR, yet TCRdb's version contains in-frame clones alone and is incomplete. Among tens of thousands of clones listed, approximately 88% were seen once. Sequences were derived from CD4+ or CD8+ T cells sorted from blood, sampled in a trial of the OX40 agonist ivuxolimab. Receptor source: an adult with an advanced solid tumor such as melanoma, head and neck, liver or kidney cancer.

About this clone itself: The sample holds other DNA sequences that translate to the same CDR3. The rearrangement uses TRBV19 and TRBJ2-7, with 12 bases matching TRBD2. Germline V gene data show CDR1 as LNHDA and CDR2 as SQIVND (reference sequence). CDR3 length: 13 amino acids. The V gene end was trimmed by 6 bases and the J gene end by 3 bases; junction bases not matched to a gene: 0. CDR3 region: CASRTSGSYEQYF. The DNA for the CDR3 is TGTGCCAGTAGGACTAGCGGGAGCTACGAGCAGTACTTC.

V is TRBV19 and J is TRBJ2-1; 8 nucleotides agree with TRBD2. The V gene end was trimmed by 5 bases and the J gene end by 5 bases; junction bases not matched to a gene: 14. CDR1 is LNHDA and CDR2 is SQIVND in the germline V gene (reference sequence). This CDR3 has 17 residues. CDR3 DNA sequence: TGTGCCAGTAGTCTCAACCCCAGCGGGAGCCCCAACAATGAGCAGTTCTTC. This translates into CASSLNPSGSPNNEQFF. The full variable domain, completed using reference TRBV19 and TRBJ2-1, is DGGITQSPKYLFRKEGQNVTLSCEQNLNHDAMYWYRQDPGQGLRLIYYSQIVNDFQKGDIAEGYSVSREKKESFPLTVTSAQKNPTAFYLCASSLNPSGSPNNEQFFGPGTRLTVL.

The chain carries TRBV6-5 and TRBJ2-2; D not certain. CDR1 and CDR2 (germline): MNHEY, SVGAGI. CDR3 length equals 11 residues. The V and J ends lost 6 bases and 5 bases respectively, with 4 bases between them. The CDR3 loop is CASSRTGELFF. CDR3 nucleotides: TGTGCCAGCAGCCGTACCGGGGAGCTGTTTTTT.

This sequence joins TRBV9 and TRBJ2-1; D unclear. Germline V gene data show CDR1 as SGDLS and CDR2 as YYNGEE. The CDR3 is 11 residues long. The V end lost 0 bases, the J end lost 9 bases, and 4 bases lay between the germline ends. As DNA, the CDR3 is TGTGCCAGCAGCGTAGATATTGAGCAGTTCTTC. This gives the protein CASSVDIEQFF. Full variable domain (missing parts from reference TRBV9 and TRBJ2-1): DSGVTQTPKHLITATGQRVTLRCSPRSGDLSVYWYQQSLDQGLQFLIQYYNGEERAKGNILERFSAQQFPDLHSELNLSSLELGDSALYFCASSVDIEQFFGPGTRLTVL.

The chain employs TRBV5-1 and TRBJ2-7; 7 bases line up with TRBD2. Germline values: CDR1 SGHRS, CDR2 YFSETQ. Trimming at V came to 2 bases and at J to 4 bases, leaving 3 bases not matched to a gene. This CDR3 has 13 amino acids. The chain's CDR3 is CASSFGGGYEQYV. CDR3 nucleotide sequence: TGCGCCAGCAGCTTCGGCGGGGGATACGAGCAGTACGTC.

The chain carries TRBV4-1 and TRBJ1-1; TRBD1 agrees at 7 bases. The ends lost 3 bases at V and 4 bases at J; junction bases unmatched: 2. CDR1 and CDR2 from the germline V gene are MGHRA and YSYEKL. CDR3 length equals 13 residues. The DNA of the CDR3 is TGCGCCAGCAGCCAGGGACAGCTCACTGAAGCTTTCTTT. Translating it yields CASSQGQLTEAFF.

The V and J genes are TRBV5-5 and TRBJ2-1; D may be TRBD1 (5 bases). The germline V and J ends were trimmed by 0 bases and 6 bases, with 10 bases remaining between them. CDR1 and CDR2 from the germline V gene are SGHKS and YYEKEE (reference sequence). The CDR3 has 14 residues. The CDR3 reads CASSLEDTSNEQFF. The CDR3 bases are TGTGCCAGCAGCTTGGAGGACACATCCAATGAGCAGTTCTTC.

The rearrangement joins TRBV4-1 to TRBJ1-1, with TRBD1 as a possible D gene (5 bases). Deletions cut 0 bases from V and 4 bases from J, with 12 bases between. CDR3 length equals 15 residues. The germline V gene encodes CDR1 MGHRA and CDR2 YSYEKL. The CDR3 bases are TGCGCCAGCAGCCAAGACCGGGGGTTGGGCACTGAAGCTTTCTTT. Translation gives CASSQDRGLGTEAFF.

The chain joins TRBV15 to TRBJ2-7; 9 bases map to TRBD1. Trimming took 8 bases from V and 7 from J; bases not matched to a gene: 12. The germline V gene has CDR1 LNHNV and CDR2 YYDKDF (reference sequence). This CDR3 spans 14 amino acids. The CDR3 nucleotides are TGTGCCACCGAAGGGACAGGGCTACTGGGGGAGCAGTACTTC. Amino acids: CATEGTGLLGEQYF.

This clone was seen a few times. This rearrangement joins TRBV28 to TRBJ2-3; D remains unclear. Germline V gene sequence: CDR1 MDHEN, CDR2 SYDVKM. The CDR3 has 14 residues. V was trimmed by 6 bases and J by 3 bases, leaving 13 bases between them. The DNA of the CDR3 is TGTGCCAGCAGGTGGACCCAACCGACAGATACGCAGTATTTT. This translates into CASRWTQPTDTQYF.

Here the CDR3 DNA reads TGTGCCAGCACTACCAGGACTGGTTCTAATGAAAAACTGTTTTTT. This encodes CASTTRTGSNEKLFF. The chain links TRBV2 to TRBJ1-4; D unclear. This CDR3 spans 15 amino acids. Trimming shortened V by 7 bases and J by 3 bases, and 15 bases separated the two germline ends. Germline CDR1 SNHLY, CDR2 FYNNEI.